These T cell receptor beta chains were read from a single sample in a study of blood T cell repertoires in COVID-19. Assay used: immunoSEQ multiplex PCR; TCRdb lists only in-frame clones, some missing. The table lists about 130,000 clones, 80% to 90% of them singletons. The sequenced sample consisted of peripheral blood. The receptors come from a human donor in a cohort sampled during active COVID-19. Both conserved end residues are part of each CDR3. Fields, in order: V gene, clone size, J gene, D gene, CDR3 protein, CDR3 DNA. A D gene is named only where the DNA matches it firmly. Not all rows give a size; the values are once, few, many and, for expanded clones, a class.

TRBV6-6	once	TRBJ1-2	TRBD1	CASSSRAGGRDGYTF	TGTGCCAGCAGTTCCCGAGCAGGGGGGCGGGATGGCTACACCTTC
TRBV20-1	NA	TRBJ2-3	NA	CSASGLGGSTDTQYF	TGCAGTGCTAGTGGTCTTGGGGGGAGCACAGATACGCAGTATTTT
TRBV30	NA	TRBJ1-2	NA	CAWSLGGGYTF	TGTGCCTGGAGTCTGGGGGGAGGCTACACCTTC
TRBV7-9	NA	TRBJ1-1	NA	CASSLLQGEAFF	TGTGCCAGCAGCCTCCTACAGGGTGAAGCTTTCTTT
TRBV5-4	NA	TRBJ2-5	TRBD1	CASSPRDRQQETQYF	TGTGCCAGCAGCCCGCGGGACAGGCAACAAGAGACCCAGTACTTC
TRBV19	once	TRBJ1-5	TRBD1	CASSDPGTGVFYSNQPQHF	TGTGCCAGTAGTGACCCGGGGACAGGGGTTTTCTATAGCAATCAGCCCCAGCATTTT
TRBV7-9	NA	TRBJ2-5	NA	CASSLVGSSQETQYF	TGTGCCAGCAGCTTAGTTGGTAGCTCCCAGGAGACCCAGTACTTC
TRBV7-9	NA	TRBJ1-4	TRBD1	CASSGQGAREKLFF	TGTGCCAGCAGCGGACAGGGGGCAAGGGAAAAACTGTTTTTT
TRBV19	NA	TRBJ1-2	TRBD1	CASSRQGGYGYTF	TGTGCCAGCAGCAGACAGGGGGGCTATGGCTACACCTTC
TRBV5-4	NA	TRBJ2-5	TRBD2	CASSLSGAGGETQYF	TGTGCCAGCAGCTTATCAGGGGCGGGAGGAGAGACCCAGTACTTC
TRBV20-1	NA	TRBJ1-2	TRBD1	CSASSQGAGGYTF	TGCAGTGCTAGTTCTCAGGGGGCAGGGGGCTACACCTTC
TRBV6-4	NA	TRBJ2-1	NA	CASSAWLPLHNEQFF	TGTGCCAGCAGTGCTTGGCTTCCCCTGCACAATGAGCAGTTCTTC
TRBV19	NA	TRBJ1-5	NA	CASKGEGTGPQHF	TGTGCCAGTAAGGGGGAAGGTACCGGGCCCCAGCATTTT
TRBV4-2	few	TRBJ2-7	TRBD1	CASSQPGQEPGVEQYF	TGTGCCAGCAGCCAACCGGGACAGGAGCCGGGGGTCGAGCAGTACTTC
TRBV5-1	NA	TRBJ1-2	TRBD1	CASSFQIPGQGYGYTF	TGCGCCAGCAGCTTCCAGATCCCGGGACAGGGTTATGGCTACACCTTC
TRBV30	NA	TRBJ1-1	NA	CAWRARENTEAFF	TGTGCCTGGAGAGCCAGGGAGAACACTGAAGCTTTCTTT
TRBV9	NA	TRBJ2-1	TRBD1	CASSKTGTGDIEQFF	TGTGCCAGCAGCAAAACCGGGACAGGGGACATTGAGCAGTTCTTC
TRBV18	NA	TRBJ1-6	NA	CASSSGTGSSPLHF	TGTGCCAGCTCATCCGGCACAGGTTCATCACCCCTCCACTTT
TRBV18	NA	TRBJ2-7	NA	CASSLRQAQPYEQYF	TGTGCCAGCTCACTTCGACAGGCCCAACCCTACGAGCAGTACTTC
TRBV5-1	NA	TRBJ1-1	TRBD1	CASSSQGTAFF	TGCGCCAGCAGCTCACAGGGGACAGCTTTCTTT
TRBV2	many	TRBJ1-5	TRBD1	CASRDRGLEQPQHF	TGTGCCAGCCGGGACAGGGGCTTGGAACAGCCCCAGCATTTT
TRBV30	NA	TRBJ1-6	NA	CASSPGQTGSPLHF	TGTGCCAGCTCACCGGGACAAACAGGCTCACCCCTCCACTTT
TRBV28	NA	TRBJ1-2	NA	CASKSAGTVTYGYTF	TGTGCCAGCAAATCCGCGGGGACGGTAACTTATGGCTACACCTTC
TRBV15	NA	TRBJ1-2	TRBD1	CATSFGTGGGYTF	TGTGCCACCAGCTTTGGGACAGGGGGCGGCTACACCTTC
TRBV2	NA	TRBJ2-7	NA	CASSVGRSFDEQYF	TGTGCCAGCAGTGTGGGTCGGAGTTTCGACGAGCAGTACTTC
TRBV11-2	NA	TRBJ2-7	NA	CASSVGLKAPEQYF	TGTGCCAGCAGCGTGGGACTGAAAGCCCCCGAGCAGTACTTC
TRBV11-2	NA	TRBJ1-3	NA	CASSLVLSGNTIYF	TGTGCCAGCAGCTTAGTTCTCTCTGGAAACACCATATATTTT